A selection of T cell receptor beta chains follows, all from one sample in a study of blood T cells in healthy people across ages. TCRdb recomputed calls from the 5' RACE reads with MiXCR, one row per CDR3 protein. The table includes 850,000 or so distinct CDR3 sequences, around 28% detected once. Sequenced material: blood. All receptors come from a woman of 80 years or more in good health. CDR3s include the opening cysteine and the closing phenylalanine or tryptophan. A D gene is named only where the DNA matches it firmly. Only part of the rows carry a size: once, few, many, or a class if the clone is expanded.

TRBJ2-1 NA TRBV14 13 few TGTGCCAGCAGCGAGACTACCCTCTACGAGCAGTTCTTC CASSETTLYEQFF
TRBJ2-1 NA TRBV29-1 12 NA TGCAGCGCTTACAGGTCGACGCTGGAGGCGTTCTTC CSAYRSTLEAFF
TRBJ2-3 TRBD1 TRBV7-9 16 many TGTGCCGGGGCGGAGTCCCGGGACAGGGGATCAGATACGCAGTATTTT CAGAESRDRGSDTQYF
TRBJ1-2 NA TRBV20-1 13 few TGCAGTGCTAGAGGGACAGCAAGCTATGGCTACACCTTC CSARGTASYGYTF
TRBJ1-1 NA TRBV2 11 few TGTGCCAGCAGTGAAGAGGGGAGCGCTTTCTTT CASSEEGSAFF
TRBJ2-7 TRBD1 TRBV9 18 many TGTGCCAGCAGCGTAGCTCCCGCGGGACAGGGGATTTTCTACGAGCAGTACTTC CASSVAPAGQGIFYEQYF
TRBJ2-5 TRBD1 TRBV4-1 15 NA TGCGCCAGCAGCCAAGCCGGGACAGGGATAGAGACCCAGTACTTC CASSQAGTGIETQYF
TRBJ2-7 TRBD1 TRBV4-2 21 many TGTGCCAGCAGCCAAGACTTGTCCGGGACAGGGTTTCTGGGTGCCACCTACGAGCAGTACTTC CASSQDLSGTGFLGATYEQYF
TRBJ2-4 NA TRBV6-5 15 NA TGTGCCAGCAGTTACTCAACTTCAGGGGACAACATTCAGTACTTC CASSYSTSGDNIQYF
TRBJ1-2 TRBD1 TRBV18 15 NA TGTGCCAGCTCACCGGACAGGGTTCTTGACTATGGCTACACCTTC CASSPDRVLDYGYTF
TRBJ1-4 TRBD1 TRBV18 15 NA TGTGCCAGCTCACCTCCCGGGACAGATAATGAAAAACTGTTTTTT CASSPPGTDNEKLFF
TRBJ2-1 TRBD2 TRBV7-2 17 many TGTGCCAGCAGCCCGTTTAGCGGGGGGGTCCCCTACAATGAGCAGTTCTTC CASSPFSGGVPYNEQFF
TRBJ2-5 NA TRBV5-1 14 NA TGCGCCGGCAGTTCAGGACAGTATCAAGAGACCCAGTACTTC CAGSSGQYQETQYF
TRBJ2-7 TRBD2 TRBV12-3/TRBV12-4 21 NA TGTGCCAGCAGTTTATCCTCGCCGCCAGCGGGAGGGCAAAGAGTCTCCTACGAGCAGTACTTC CASSLSSPPAGGQRVSYEQYF
TRBJ2-1 NA TRBV5-1 17 few TGCGCCAGCAGCATATCAGGGGGCGGGGGGACCTACAATGAGCAGTTCTTC CASSISGGGGTYNEQFF
TRBJ2-5 TRBD1 TRBV5-1 15 few TGCGCCAGCAGCAGGGGACAGGGTGAAAAAGAGACCCAGTACTTC CASSRGQGEKETQYF
TRBJ2-1 NA TRBV28 14 few TGTGCCAGCAGCCGGGGTTTTCGAGGGAATGAGCAGTTCTTC CASSRGFRGNEQFF
TRBJ2-7 TRBD1 TRBV20-1 13 NA TGCAGTGCTAGCAGGGGGCTCAGGAACGAGCAGTACTTC CSASRGLRNEQYF
TRBJ2-3 NA TRBV20-1 16 NA TGCAGTGCTAGAGTCGGGCACTTAAAGGGTACAGATACGCAGTATTTT CSARVGHLKGTDTQYF
TRBJ2-5 TRBD2 TRBV6-2/TRBV6-3 16 many TGTGCCAGCAGTTTTCCGGGACTAGCGGGGAGAGAGACCCAGTACTTC CASSFPGLAGRETQYF
TRBJ2-5 NA TRBV11-3 15 NA TGTGCCAGCAGTCGTGACCAGGGTCGAAGAGAGACCCAGTACTTC CASSRDQGRRETQYF
TRBJ1-6 NA TRBV12-3/TRBV12-4 12 few TGTGCCAGCAGCACAGGGAATTCACCCCTCCACTTT CASSTGNSPLHF